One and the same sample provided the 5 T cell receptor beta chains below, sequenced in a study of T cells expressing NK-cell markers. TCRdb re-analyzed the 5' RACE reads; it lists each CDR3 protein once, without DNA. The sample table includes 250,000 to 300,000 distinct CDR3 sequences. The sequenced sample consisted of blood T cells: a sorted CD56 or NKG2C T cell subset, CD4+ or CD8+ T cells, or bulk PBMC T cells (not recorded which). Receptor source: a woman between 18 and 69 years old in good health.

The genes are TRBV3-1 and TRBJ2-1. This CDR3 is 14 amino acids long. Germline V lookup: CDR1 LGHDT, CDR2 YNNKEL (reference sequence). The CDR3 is CASSDLGVYNEQFF.

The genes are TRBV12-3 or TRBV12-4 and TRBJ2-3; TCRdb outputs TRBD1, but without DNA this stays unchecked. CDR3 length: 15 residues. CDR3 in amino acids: CASSPTGGLTDTQYF.

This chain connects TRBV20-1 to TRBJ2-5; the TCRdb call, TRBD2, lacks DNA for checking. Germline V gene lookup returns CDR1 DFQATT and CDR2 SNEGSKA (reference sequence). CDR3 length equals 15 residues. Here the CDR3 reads CSARRWLAGGETQYF.

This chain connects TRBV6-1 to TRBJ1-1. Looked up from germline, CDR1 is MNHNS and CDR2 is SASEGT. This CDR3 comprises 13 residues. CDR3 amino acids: CATWRYGSPEAFF.

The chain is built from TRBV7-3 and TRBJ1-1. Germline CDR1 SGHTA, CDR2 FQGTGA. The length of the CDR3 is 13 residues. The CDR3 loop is CASSLAGTTEAFF. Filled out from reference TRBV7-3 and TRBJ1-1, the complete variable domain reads GAGVSQTPSNKVTEKGKYVELRCDPISGHTALYWYRQSLGQGPEFLIYFQGTGAADDSGLPNDRFFAVRPEGSVSTLKIQRTERGDSAVYLCASSLAGTTEAFFGQGTRLTVV.